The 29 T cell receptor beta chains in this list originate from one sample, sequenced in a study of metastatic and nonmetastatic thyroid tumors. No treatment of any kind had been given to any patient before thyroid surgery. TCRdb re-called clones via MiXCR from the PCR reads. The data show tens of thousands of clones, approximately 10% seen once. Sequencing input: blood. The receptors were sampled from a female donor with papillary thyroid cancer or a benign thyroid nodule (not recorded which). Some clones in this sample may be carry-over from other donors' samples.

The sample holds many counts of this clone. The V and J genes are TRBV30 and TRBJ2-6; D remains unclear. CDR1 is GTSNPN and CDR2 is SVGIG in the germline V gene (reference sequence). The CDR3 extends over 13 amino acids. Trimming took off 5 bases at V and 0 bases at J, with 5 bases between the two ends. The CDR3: CAWVGSGANVLTF. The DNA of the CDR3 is TGTGCCTGGGTGGGCTCTGGGGCCAACGTCCTGACTTTC.

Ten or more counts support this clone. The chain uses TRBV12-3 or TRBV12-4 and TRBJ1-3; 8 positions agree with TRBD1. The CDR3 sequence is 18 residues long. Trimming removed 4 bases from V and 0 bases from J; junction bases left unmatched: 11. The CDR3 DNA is TGTGCCAGCAGTTCCTTTGACAGGGGAGCCTACTCTGGAAACACCATATATTTT. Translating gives CASSSFDRGAYSGNTIYF.

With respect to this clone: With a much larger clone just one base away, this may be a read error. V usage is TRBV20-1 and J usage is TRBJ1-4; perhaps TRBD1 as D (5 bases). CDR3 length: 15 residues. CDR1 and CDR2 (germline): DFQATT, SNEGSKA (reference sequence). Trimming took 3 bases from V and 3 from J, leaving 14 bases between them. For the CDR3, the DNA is TGCAGTGCTAGCACAAGACGGGGCCCTAATGAAAAACTGTTTTTT. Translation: CSASTRRGPNEKLFF.

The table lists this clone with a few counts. The CDR3 spells CASSAAWPLYEQYF. CDR3 sequence (DNA): TGTGCCAGCAGCGCAGCCTGGCCCCTCTACGAGCAGTACTTC. The V call is TRBV28, the J call TRBJ2-7; D not resolved. V gave up 6 bases and J gave up 3 bases, with 15 bases separating them. CDR3 length equals 14 residues. The germline gives CDR1 MDHEN, CDR2 SYDVKM.

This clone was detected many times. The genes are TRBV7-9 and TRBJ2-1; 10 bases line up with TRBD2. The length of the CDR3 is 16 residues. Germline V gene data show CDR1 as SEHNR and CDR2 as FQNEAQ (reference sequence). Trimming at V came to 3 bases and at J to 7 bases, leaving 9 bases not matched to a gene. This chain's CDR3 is CASSFQGAGGYNEQFF. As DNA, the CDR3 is TGTGCCAGCAGCTTCCAGGGAGCGGGAGGGTATAATGAGCAGTTCTTC.

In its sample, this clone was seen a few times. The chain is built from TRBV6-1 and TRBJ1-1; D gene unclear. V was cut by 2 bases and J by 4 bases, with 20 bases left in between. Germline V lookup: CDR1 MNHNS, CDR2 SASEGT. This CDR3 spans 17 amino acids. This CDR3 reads CASSERAYKPTSTEAFF. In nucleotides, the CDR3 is TGTGCCAGCAGTGAAAGGGCCTACAAGCCCACCTCCACTGAAGCTTTCTTT.

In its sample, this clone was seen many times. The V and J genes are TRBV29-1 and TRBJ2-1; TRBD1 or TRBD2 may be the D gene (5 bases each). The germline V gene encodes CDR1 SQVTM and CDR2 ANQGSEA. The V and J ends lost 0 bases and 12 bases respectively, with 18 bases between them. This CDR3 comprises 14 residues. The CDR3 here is CSVEEGVRLPAQFF. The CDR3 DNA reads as TGCAGCGTTGAAGAGGGGGTAAGGTTACCCGCGCAGTTCTTC.

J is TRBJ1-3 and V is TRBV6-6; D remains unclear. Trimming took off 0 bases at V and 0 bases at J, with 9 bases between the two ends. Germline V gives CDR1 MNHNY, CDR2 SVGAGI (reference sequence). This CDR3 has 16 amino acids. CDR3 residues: CASSYSPSSSGNTIYF. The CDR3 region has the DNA TGTGCCAGCAGTTACTCACCCAGCTCCTCTGGAAACACCATATATTTT.

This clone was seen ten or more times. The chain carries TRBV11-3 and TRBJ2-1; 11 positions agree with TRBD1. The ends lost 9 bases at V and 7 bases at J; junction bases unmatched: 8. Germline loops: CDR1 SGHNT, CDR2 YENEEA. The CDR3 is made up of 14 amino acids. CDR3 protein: CASRVGQGANEQFF. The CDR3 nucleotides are TGTGCCAGTAGGGTAGGACAGGGGGCAAATGAGCAGTTCTTC.

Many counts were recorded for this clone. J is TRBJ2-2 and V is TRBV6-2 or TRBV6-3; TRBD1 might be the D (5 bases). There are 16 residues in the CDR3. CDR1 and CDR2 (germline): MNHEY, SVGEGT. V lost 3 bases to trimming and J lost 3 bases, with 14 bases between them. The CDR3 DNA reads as TGTGCCAGCAGTTATTGGCAGGGCGGCGACACCGGGGAGCTGTTTTTT. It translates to CASSYWQGGDTGELFF.

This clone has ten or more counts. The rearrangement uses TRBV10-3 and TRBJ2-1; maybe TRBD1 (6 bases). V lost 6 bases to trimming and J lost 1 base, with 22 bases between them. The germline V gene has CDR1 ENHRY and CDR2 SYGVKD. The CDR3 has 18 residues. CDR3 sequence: CAIRTKDIGGGSYNEQFF. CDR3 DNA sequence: TGTGCCATCAGGACGAAGGATATTGGGGGCGGATCCTACAATGAGCAGTTCTTC.

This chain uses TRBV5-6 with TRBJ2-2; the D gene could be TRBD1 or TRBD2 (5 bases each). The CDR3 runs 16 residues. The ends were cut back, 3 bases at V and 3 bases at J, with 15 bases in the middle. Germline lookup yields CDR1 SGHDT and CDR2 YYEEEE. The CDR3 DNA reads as TGTGCCAGCAGCTGGGGACGGACCCTGGACACCGGGGAGCTGTTTTTT. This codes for CASSWGRTLDTGELFF.

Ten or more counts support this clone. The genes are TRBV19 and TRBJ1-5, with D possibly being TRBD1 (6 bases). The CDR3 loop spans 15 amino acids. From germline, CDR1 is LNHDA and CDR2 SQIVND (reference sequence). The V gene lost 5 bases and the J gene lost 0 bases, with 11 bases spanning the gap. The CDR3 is CASSQGTHSNQPQHF. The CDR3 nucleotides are TGTGCCAGTAGTCAGGGGACCCATAGCAATCAGCCCCAGCATTTT.

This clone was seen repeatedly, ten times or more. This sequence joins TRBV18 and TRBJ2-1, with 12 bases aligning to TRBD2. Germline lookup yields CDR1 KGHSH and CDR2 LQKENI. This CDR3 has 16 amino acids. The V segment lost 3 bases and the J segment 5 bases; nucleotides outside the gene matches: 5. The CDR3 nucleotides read TGTGCCAGCTCACCGAGACTAGCGGGAGACGACAATGAGCAGTTCTTC. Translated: CASSPRLAGDDNEQFF. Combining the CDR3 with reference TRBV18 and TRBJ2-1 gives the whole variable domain NAGVMQNPRHLVRRRGQEARLRCSPMKGHSHVYWYRQLPEEGLKFMVYLQKENIIDESGMPKERFSAEFPKEGPSILRIQQVVRGDSAAYFCASSPRLAGDDNEQFFGPGTRLTVL.

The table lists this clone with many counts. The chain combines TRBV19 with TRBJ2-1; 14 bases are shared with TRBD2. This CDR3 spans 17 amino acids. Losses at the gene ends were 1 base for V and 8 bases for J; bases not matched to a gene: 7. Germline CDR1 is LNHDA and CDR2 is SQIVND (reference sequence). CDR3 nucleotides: TGTGCCAGTAGTATAGGACTAGCGGGAGGGCCAAACCATGAGCAGTTCTTC. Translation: CASSIGLAGGPNHEQFF.

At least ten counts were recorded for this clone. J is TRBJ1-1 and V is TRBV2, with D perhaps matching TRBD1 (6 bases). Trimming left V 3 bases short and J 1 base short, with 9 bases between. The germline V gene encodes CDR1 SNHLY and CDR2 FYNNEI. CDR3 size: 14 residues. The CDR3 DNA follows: TGTGCCAGCAGTGAGCAGGGGTGGAACACTGAAGCTTTCTTT. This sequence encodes CASSEQGWNTEAFF. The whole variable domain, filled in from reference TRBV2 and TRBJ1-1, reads EPEVTQTPSHQVTQMGQEVILRCVPISNHLYFYWYRQILGQKVEFLVSFYNNEISEKSEIFDDQFSVERPDGSNFTLKIRSTKLEDSAMYFCASSEQGWNTEAFFGQGTRLTVV.

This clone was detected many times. CDR3 protein: CASSSRLAGIGEQYF. CDR3 nucleotides: TGTGCCAGCAGCTCCAGACTAGCGGGAATCGGCGAGCAGTACTTC. The gene calls are TRBV9 and TRBJ2-7; TRBD2 agrees at 11 bases. The CDR3 sequence is 15 residues long. Germline V gene lookup returns CDR1 SGDLS and CDR2 YYNGEE. V was pared by 4 bases and J by 6 bases, with 9 bases of the junction left unmatched.

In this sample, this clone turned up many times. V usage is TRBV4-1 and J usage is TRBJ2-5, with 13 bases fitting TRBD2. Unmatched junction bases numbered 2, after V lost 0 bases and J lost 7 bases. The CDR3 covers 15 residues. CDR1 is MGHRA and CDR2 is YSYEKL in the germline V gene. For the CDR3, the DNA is TGCGCCAGCAGCCAAGACACTAGCGGGAGGGCGACCCAGTACTTC. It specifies CASSQDTSGRATQYF.

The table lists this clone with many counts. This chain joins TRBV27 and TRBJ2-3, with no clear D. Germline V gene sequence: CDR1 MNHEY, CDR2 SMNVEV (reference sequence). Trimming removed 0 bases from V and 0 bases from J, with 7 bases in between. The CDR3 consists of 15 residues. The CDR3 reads CASSLSVASTDTQYF. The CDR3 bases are TGTGCCAGCAGTTTATCGGTAGCAAGCACAGATACGCAGTATTTT.

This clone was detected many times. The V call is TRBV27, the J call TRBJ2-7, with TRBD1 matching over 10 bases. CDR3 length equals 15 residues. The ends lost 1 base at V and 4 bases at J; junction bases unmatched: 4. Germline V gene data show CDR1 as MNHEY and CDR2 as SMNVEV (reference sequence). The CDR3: CASSLFGTGDYEQYF. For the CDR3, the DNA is TGTGCCAGCAGTTTATTTGGGACAGGGGATTACGAGCAGTACTTC.

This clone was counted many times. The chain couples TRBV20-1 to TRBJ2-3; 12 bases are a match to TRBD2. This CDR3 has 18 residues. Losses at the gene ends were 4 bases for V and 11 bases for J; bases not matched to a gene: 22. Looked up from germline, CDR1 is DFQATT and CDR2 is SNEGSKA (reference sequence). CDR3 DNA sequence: TGCAGTGCTACCCGACTAGCGGGAGATACGGGGCATATCATAAAGCAGTATTTT. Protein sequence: CSATRLAGDTGHIIKQYF.

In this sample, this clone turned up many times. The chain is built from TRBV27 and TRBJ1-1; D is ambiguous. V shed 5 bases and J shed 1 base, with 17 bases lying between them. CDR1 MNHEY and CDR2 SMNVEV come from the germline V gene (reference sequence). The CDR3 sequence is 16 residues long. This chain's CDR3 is CASSPLLGRRNTEAFF. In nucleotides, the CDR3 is TGTGCCAGCAGTCCCCTCTTGGGCAGGCGGAACACTGAAGCTTTCTTT.

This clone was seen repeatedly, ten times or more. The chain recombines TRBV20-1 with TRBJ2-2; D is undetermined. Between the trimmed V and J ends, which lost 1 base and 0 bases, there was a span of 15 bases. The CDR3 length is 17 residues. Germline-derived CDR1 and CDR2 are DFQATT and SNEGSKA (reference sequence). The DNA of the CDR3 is TGCAGTGCTAGAGCGGTCGAGAGAACGGCGAACACCGGGGAGCTGTTTTTT. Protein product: CSARAVERTANTGELFF.

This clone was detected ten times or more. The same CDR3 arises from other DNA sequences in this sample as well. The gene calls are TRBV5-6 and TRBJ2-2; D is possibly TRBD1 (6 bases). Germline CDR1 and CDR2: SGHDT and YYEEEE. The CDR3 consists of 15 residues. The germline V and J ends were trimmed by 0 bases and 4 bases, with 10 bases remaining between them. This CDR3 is CASSLGGLGTGELFF. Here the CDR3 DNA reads TGTGCCAGCAGCTTGGGGGGGCTTGGCACCGGGGAGCTGTTTTTT.

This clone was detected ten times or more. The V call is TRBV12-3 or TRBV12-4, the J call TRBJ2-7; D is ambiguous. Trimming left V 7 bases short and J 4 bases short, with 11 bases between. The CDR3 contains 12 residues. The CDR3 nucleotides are TGTGCCAGCACCCCTAACGGGTACGAGCAGTACTTC. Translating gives CASTPNGYEQYF.

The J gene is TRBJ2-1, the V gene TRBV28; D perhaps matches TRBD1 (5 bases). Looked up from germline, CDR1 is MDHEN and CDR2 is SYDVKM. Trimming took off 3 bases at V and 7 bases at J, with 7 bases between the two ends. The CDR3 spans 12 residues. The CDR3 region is CASSFRANEQFF. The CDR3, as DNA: TGTGCCAGCAGTTTCAGGGCGAATGAGCAGTTCTTC. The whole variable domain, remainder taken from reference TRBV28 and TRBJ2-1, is DVKVTQSSRYLVKRTGEKVFLECVQDMDHENMFWYRQDPGLGLRLIYFSYDVKMKEKGDIPEGYSVSREKKERFSLILESASTNQTSMYLCASSFRANEQFFGPGTRLTVL.

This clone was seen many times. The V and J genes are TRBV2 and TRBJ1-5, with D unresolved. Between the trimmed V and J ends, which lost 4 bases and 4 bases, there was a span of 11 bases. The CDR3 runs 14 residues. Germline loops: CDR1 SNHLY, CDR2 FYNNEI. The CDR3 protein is CASSGSGRNQPQHF. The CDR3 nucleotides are TGTGCCAGCAGTGGTTCCGGTAGGAATCAGCCCCAGCATTTT.

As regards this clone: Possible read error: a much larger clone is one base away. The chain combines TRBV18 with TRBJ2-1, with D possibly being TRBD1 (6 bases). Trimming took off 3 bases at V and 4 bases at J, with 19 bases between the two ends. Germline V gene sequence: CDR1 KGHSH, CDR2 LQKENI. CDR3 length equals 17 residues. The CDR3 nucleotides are TGTGCCAGCTCACCTGACAAGTCCGGGACATCTTACAATGAGCAGTTCTTC. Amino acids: CASSPDKSGTSYNEQFF.

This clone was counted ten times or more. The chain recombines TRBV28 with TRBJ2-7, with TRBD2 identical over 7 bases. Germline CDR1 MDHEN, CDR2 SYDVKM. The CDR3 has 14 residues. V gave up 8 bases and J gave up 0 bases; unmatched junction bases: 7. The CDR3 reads CASLAAGISYEQYF. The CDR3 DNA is TGTGCCAGCTTGGCAGCGGGGATCTCCTACGAGCAGTACTTC.